The clone carrying this T cell receptor (beta chain) showed up just a few times. There were TCR beta CDR3 regions amplified from RNA transcripts. A set of HTBI primers served as the primers for a first-round RT-PCR of the TCR CDR3. TCRdb fed the multiplex PCR reads into MiXCR, producing one record per CDR3 protein. The sample yields about 500,000 distinct CDR3 sequences, about a sixth seen once. Stable disease denoted Graves' hyperthyroidism without ophthalmopathy progression within 18 months. Patients between 18 and 65 years old had hyperthyroidism, newly diagnosed and lasting under 2 months. Pregnant or lactating patients were excluded, as were those with uncontrolled infection or other autoimmune disease. Cells are PBMCs isolated from roughly 9.3 ml of fresh blood. The CDR3 sequence is 18 residues long. Germline values: CDR1 DFQATT, CDR2 SNEGSKA (reference sequence). V was clipped by 1 base and J by 7 bases; unmatched bases: 13.

These data belong to a study of T cells in Graves' hyperthyroidism and ophthalmopathy. The chain links TRBV20-1 to TRBJ1-4; 12 bases map to TRBD1. Sequenced: blood. This receptor was obtained from a woman aged 18 to 35 with Graves' hyperthyroidism. The CDR3: CSARAYRDRGRGGEKLFF. The CDR3 bases are TGCAGTGCTAGAGCTTACCGGGACAGGGGGCGCGGAGGTGAAAAACTGTTTTTT.